This paragraph reports one T cell receptor (beta chain). The CDR3 spans 14 residues. Germline loops: CDR1 MNHNS, CDR2 SASEGT. Trimming left V 5 bases short and J 1 base short, with 9 bases between. TCRdb reanalysed the 5' RACE reads using MiXCR and keeps one entry per CDR3 protein. The data show under 80,000 distinct CDR3 sequences, 13% seen once. The sample comes from a study of early T cells in non-severe SARS-CoV-2 infection. The sequence was obtained from an adult who was a healthcare worker with PCR-confirmed SARS-CoV-2 infection or an uninfected control (not recorded which). The chain carries TRBV6-1 and TRBJ1-5, with no clear D. The specimen sequenced was whole blood. The DNA of the CDR3 is TGTGCCAGCAGTCCCGCGGGAAGCAATCAGCCCCAGCATTTT. This codes for CASSPAGSNQPQHF.